The source of this T cell receptor (beta chain) is a study of CD8+ T cells in alopecia areata. Investigators isolated RNA and reverse transcribed it into cDNA to act as the sequencing template. TCRdb keeps only in-frame clones here, not all; method: immunoSEQ multiplex PCR. This sample has around 100,000 clones, with around three fifths found just once. Treatment noted: oral pan-JAK inhibitor, 5-10 mg twice daily. Germline CDR1 is SEHNR and CDR2 is FQNEAQ (reference sequence). V was pared by 3 bases and J by 3 bases, with 3 bases of the junction left unmatched. The CDR3 is 15 residues long. This sequence was found in a human donor with alopecia areata. This sequence joins TRBV7-9 and TRBJ2-2; 8 bases match TRBD2. This specimen was CD8+ T cells sorted from blood, taken at week 24, from a patient treated with tofacitinib. The CDR3 protein is CASSFLGGDTGELFF. The CDR3 DNA is TGTGCCAGCAGCTTCCTCGGGGGGGACACCGGGGAGCTGTTTTTT.